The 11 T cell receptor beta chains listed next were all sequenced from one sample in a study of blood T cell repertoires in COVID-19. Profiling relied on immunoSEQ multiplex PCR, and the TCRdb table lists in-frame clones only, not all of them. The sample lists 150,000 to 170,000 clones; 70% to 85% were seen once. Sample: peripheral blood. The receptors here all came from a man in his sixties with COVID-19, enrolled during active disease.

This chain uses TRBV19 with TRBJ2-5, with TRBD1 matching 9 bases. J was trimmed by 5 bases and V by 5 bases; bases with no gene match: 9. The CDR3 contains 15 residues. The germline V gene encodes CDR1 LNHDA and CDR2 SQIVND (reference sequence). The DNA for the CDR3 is TGTGCCAGTAGTTTACAGACAGGGGGGACGGAGACCCAGTACTTC. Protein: CASSLQTGGTETQYF. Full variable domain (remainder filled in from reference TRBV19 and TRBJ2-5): DGGITQSPKYLFRKEGQNVTLSCEQNLNHDAMYWYRQDPGQGLRLIYYSQIVNDFQKGDIAEGYSVSREKKESFPLTVTSAQKNPTAFYLCASSLQTGGTETQYFGPGTRLLVL.

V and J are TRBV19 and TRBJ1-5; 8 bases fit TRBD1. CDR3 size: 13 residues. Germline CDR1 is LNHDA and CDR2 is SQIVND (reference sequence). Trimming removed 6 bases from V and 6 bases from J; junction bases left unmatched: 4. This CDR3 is CASRGQVGQPQHF. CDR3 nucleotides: TGTGCCAGTAGGGGACAGGTTGGTCAGCCCCAGCATTTT.

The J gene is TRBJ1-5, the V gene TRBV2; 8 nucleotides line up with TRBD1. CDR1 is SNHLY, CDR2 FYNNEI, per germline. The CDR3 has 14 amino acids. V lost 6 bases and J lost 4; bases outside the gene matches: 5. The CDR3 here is CASSPRGLNQPQHF. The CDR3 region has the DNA TGTGCCAGCAGCCCCAGGGGGCTGAATCAGCCCCAGCATTTT.

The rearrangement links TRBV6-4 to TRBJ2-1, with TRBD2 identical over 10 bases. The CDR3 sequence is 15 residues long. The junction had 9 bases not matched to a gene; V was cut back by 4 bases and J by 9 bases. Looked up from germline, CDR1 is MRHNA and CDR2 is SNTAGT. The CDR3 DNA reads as TGTGCCAGCAGTGTTGAGCGGGAGGGTCTAAGTGAGCAGTTCTTC. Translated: CASSVEREGLSEQFF.

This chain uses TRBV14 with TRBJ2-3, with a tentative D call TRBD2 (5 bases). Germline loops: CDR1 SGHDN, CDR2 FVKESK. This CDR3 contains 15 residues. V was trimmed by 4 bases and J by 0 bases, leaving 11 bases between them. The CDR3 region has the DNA TGTGCCAGCAGCCTCGAGGGTCAGAGCACAGATACGCAGTATTTT. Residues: CASSLEGQSTDTQYF.

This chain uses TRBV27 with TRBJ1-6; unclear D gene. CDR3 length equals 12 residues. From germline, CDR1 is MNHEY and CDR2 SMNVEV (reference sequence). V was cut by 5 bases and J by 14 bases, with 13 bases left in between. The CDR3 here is CASSTLGRTLHF. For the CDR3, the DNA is TGTGCCAGCAGTACCTTAGGGAGGACCCTCCACTTT.

The CDR3 spells CASSRPGTGNEKLFF. In nucleotides, the CDR3 is TGTGCCAGCAGTAGGCCCGGGACAGGGAATGAAAAACTGTTTTTT. The V gene is TRBV25-1, the J gene TRBJ1-4; 9 nucleotides match TRBD1. Trimming cost V 5 bases and J 5 bases; bases outside gene matches: 6. Germline lookup yields CDR1 MGHDK and CDR2 SYGVNS. The CDR3 consists of 15 residues.

Written as DNA, the CDR3 is TGTGCCAGCAGCAGCTTCCCTAGCACAGATACGCAGTATTTT. This translates into CASSSFPSTDTQYF. J is TRBJ2-3 and V is TRBV7-2; D is unclear. The CDR3 length is 14 residues. The V gene's germline CDR1 is SGHTA and CDR2 FQGNSA. Trimming removed 5 bases from V and 0 bases from J, with 9 bases in between.

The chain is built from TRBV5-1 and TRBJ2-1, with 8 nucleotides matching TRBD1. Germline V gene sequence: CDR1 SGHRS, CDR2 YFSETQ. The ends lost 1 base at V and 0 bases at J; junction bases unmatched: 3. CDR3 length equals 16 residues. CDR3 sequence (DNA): TGCGCCAGCAGCTTGCGAACAGGGGGCTCCTACAATGAGCAGTTCTTC. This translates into CASSLRTGGSYNEQFF.

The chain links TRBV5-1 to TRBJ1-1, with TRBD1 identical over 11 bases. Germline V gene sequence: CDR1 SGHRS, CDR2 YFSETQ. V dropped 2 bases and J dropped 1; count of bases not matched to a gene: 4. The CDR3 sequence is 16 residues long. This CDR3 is CASSLRTGGQNTEAFF. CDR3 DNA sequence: TGCGCCAGCAGCTTACGGACAGGGGGCCAGAACACTGAAGCTTTCTTT. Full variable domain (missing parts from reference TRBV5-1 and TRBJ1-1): KAGVTQTPRYLIKTRGQQVTLSCSPISGHRSVSWYQQTPGQGLQFLFEYFSETQRNKGNFPGRFSGRQFSNSRSEMNVSTLELGDSALYLCASSLRTGGQNTEAFFGQGTRLTVV.

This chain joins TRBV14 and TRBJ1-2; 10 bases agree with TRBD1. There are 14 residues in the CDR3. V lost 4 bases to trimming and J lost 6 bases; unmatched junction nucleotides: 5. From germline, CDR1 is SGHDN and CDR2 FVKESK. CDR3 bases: TGTGCCAGCAGCCCGACAGGGGGCGTGAATGGCTACACCTTC. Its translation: CASSPTGGVNGYTF.